This T cell receptor (beta chain) was sequenced for a study of control samples from healthy donors and cancer patients. The method was immunoSEQ multiplex PCR; TCRdb's version includes in-frame clones alone and lacks a portion of them. The data contain 120,000 or so clones, 70% to 90% of them singletons. Trimming cost V 0 bases and J 0 bases; bases outside gene matches: 1. Per germline, CDR1 SGHDT and CDR2 YYEEEE. This CDR3 has 15 amino acids. This sequence was found in a man aged 50 to 59 in good health. The chain links TRBV5-6 to TRBJ2-3, with 7 bases aligning to TRBD2. Input material: blood. The CDR3, as DNA: TGTGCCAGCAGCTTGGGAGCGGGGAGCACAGATACGCAGTATTTT. Protein product: CASSLGAGSTDTQYF.